This T cell receptor beta chain was obtained from a study of cytomegalovirus exposure and HLA in healthy donors. Study-wide results and limits: Later work found that TCR association rates differed between HLA loci; DRB1 had the most and HLA-C the fewest. In a later analysis, several top co-occurrence clusters appeared linked to parvovirus B19, influenza, CMV and Epstein-Barr virus. Previously analyzed data showed that most TCR beta V segments were productive at a frequency of about 87% or about 30%.

A multiplex PCR was run with 60 Vbeta primers and 13 Jbeta primers. Produced via immunoSEQ multiplex PCR; TCRdb's table is partial and in-frame only. The table lists about 94,000 clones, 65% to 80% of them singletons. This clone was seen a few times. Its target is not known. This sequence originates from a man aged 40-49 years in good health and CMV-seropositive. Sequences were obtained from PBMCs.

The CDR3 protein is CASSAGGSHNEQFF. The CDR3 coding sequence is TGTGCCAGCAGCGCGGGGGGGTCCCACAATGAGCAGTTCTTC. The chain employs TRBV11-3 and TRBJ2-1; 9 positions match TRBD2. V lost 5 bases and J lost 5; bases outside the gene matches: 4. The CDR3 totals 14 residues. Germline-derived CDR1 and CDR2 are SGHNT and YENEEA.